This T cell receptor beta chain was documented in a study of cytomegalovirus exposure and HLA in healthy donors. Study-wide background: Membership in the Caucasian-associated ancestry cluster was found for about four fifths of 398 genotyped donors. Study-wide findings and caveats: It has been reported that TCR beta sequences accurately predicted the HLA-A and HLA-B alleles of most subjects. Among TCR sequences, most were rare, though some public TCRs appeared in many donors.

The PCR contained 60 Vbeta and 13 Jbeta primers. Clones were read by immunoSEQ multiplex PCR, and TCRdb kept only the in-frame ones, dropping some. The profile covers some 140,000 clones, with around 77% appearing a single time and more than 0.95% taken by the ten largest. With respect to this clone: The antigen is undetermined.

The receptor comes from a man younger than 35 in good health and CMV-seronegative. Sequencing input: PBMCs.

The chain's CDR3 is CASSEDRGKTDTQYF. As DNA, the CDR3 is TGTGCCAGCAGTGAAGACCGGGGGAAAACAGATACGCAGTATTTT. The V call is TRBV6-1, the J call TRBJ2-3; D is perhaps TRBD2 (6 bases). CDR3 length: 15 amino acids. Germline V CDR1 and CDR2: MNHNS, SASEGT. Trimming took 1 base from V and 3 from J, leaving 11 bases between them.